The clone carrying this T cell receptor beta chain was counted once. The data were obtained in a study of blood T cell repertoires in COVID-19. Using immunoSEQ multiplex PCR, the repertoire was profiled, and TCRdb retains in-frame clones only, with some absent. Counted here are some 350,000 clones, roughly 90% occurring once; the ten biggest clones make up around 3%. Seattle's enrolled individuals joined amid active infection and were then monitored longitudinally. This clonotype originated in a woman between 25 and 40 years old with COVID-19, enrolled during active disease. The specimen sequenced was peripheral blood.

The CDR3 reads CATSDTSGRTDTQYF. CDR3 bases: TGTGCCACCAGTGATACTAGCGGGAGAACAGATACGCAGTATTTT. This chain joins TRBV24-1 and TRBJ2-3, with TRBD2 identical over 11 bases. V gave up 3 bases and J gave up 3 bases; unmatched junction bases: 1. There are 15 residues in the CDR3. Germline assignment: CDR1 KGHDR and CDR2 SFDVKD.